The 20 T cell receptor beta chains below come from one sample, sequenced in a study of blood T cell repertoires in COVID-19. The protocol was immunoSEQ multiplex PCR, while the TCRdb copy is restricted to in-frame clones and leaves out a portion. The data hold some 80,000 clones, with roughly 81% observed a single time. The material sequenced was peripheral blood. These receptors came from a man in his fifties or sixties with COVID-19, enrolled during active disease.

The sample holds one count of this clone. The chain uses TRBV6-4 and TRBJ2-1; a weak D match, TRBD1 (6 bases). V lost 0 bases to trimming and J lost 9 bases, with 9 bases between them. From germline, CDR1 is MRHNA and CDR2 SNTAGT. The CDR3 spans 13 residues. In DNA form, the CDR3 reads TGTGCCAGCAGTGACTCGGGACACGGTGAGCAGTTCTTC. Amino acids: CASSDSGHGEQFF.

This chain connects TRBV5-1 to TRBJ2-5; 9 nucleotides agree with TRBD2. CDR3 length: 16 residues. V shed 1 base, J shed 1 base, and the junction held 5 bases outside the gene matches. The germline gives CDR1 SGHRS, CDR2 YFSETQ. In DNA form, the CDR3 reads TGCGCCAGCAGCTTGAATAGCGGGGGACTCCAAGAGACCCAGTACTTC. Its translation is CASSLNSGGLQETQYF.

The chain recombines TRBV11-3 with TRBJ2-7; 7 nucleotides align to TRBD2. The CDR3 contains 13 residues. The J segment lost 5 bases and the V segment lost 3 bases, leaving 4 bases of the junction unmatched. CDR1 and CDR2 from the germline V gene are SGHNT and YENEEA. The CDR3: CASSFAGGNEQYF. In DNA, the CDR3 is TGTGCCAGCAGCTTTGCCGGGGGGAACGAGCAGTACTTC. Full variable domain (missing parts from reference TRBV11-3 and TRBJ2-7): EAGVVQSPRYKIIEKKQPVAFWCNPISGHNTLYWYLQNLGQGPELLIRYENEEAVDDSQLPKDRFSAERLKGVDSTLKIQPAELGDSAVYLCASSFAGGNEQYFGPGTRLTVT.

The chain links TRBV4-2 to TRBJ1-5, with a weak D call TRBD1 (6 bases). The CDR3 runs to 14 residues. V lost 4 bases and J lost 3, with 10 bases in between. Germline CDR1 is LGHNA and CDR2 is YNFKEQ. CDR3 sequence (DNA): TGTGCCAGCAGCCCCCAGGGGTTCAATCAGCCCCAGCATTTT. Residues: CASSPQGFNQPQHF.

The chain employs TRBV5-4 and TRBJ2-1; TRBD1 matches at 8 bases. The V segment lost 3 bases and the J segment 6 bases; nucleotides outside the gene matches: 14. Germline CDR1 is SGHNT and CDR2 is YYREEE (reference sequence). The CDR3 sequence is 17 residues long. CDR3 amino acids: CASSSNRGSKRGNEQFF. The DNA for the CDR3 is TGTGCCAGCAGCTCGAACAGGGGGAGTAAGCGCGGCAATGAGCAGTTCTTC.

The chain employs TRBV4-2 and TRBJ1-3; D is uncertain. The V gene's germline CDR1 is LGHNA and CDR2 YNFKEQ. The CDR3 spans 18 residues. V lost 0 bases and J 0 bases, leaving 15 bases between the germline ends. CDR3 amino acids: CASSQEIVHFSSGNTIYF. DNA for the CDR3: TGTGCCAGCAGCCAAGAAATCGTCCACTTCTCCTCTGGAAACACCATATATTTT.

The J gene is TRBJ2-1, the V gene TRBV4-1; the D is unclear. Deletions cut 3 bases from V and 12 bases from J, with 18 bases between. This CDR3 comprises 14 residues. Germline loops: CDR1 MGHRA, CDR2 YSYEKL. The CDR3 DNA reads TGCGCCAGCAGCCACCCGCTCTTGGCGGATGGGCAGTTCTTC. Amino acid sequence: CASSHPLLADGQFF.

The DNA for the CDR3 is TGTGCCAGCAGCCAGGAGAGTAGCGGGGGGCCGGGAGGCAATGAGCAGTTCTTC. Its translation: CASSQESSGGPGGNEQFF. This chain uses TRBV7-9 with TRBJ2-1, with 10 bases aligning to TRBD2. J gave up 6 bases and V 5 bases, and 16 bases lay outside the gene matches. The CDR3 extends over 18 amino acids. Per germline, CDR1 SEHNR and CDR2 FQNEAQ (reference sequence).

The rearrangement joins TRBV2 to TRBJ2-5; 9 nucleotides line up with TRBD2. This CDR3 has 17 amino acids. Germline CDR1 and CDR2: SNHLY and FYNNEI. Trimming cost V 6 bases and J 5 bases; bases outside gene matches: 16. The DNA for the CDR3 is TGTGCCAGCAGGCCCCTCAGGTCGACTAGCGGCGGGGAGACCCAGTACTTC. This gives the protein CASRPLRSTSGGETQYF. The full variable domain, its missing parts supplied by reference TRBV2 and TRBJ2-5, is EPEVTQTPSHQVTQMGQEVILRCVPISNHLYFYWYRQILGQKVEFLVSFYNNEISEKSEIFDDQFSVERPDGSNFTLKIRSTKLEDSAMYFCASRPLRSTSGGETQYFGPGTRLLVL.

The rearrangement joins TRBV11-2 to TRBJ2-1; the match to TRBD2 covers 9 bases. Unmatched junction bases numbered 4, after V lost 4 bases and J lost 0 bases. The CDR3 spans 16 residues. Germline loops: CDR1 SGHAT, CDR2 FQNNGV. The CDR3 nucleotides are TGTGCCAGCAGCTCCCTAGCGGGAATCTCCTACAATGAGCAGTTCTTC. This encodes CASSSLAGISYNEQFF.

The CDR3 protein is CATLGYRGFNQPQHF. DNA of the CDR3: TGTGCCACCCTCGGGTACAGGGGGTTCAATCAGCCCCAGCATTTT. J is TRBJ1-5 and V is TRBV6-5; 8 bases are a match to TRBD1. CDR1 and CDR2 (germline): MNHEY, SVGAGI. Unmatched junction bases numbered 11, after V lost 10 bases and J lost 3 bases. This CDR3 is built from 15 residues.

This chain connects TRBV7-2 to TRBJ2-1, with TRBD2 matching 7 bases. J was trimmed by 7 bases and V by 1 base; bases with no gene match: 7. There are 15 residues in the CDR3. Germline assignment: CDR1 SGHTA and CDR2 FQGNSA. The CDR3 nucleotides read TGTGCCAGCAGCTTAGATCTAGCGGAGTGGAATGAGCAGTTCTTC. This gives the protein CASSLDLAEWNEQFF.

This chain links TRBV29-1 with TRBJ2-7; 7 bases match TRBD2. CDR1 is SQVTM and CDR2 is ANQGSEA in the germline V gene. With V trimmed by 8 bases and J by 6 bases, 7 bases remained unmatched. This CDR3 spans 11 amino acids. The CDR3 DNA is TGCAGCTCAAAACGGGGGGTCGAGCAGTACTTC. This encodes CSSKRGVEQYF.

The chain employs TRBV13 and TRBJ1-2, with 8 bases that match TRBD1. Per germline, CDR1 PRHDT and CDR2 FYEKMQ (reference sequence). V trimming: 5 bases; J trimming: 6 bases; junction bases outside the gene matches: 5. The CDR3 runs 13 residues. DNA of the CDR3: TGTGCCAGCAGCCCCCAGGGGGCTGATGGCTACACCTTC. This sequence encodes CASSPQGADGYTF.

The CDR3 nucleotides are TGTGCCAGCAGTTTTTACAGGGGCAGGGCTTTCTTT. Translating it yields CASSFYRGRAFF. The chain combines TRBV28 with TRBJ1-1, with 7 bases matching TRBD1. Losses at the gene ends were 3 bases for V and 11 bases for J; bases not matched to a gene: 6. The germline V gene has CDR1 MDHEN and CDR2 SYDVKM. CDR3 size: 12 residues.

The chain uses TRBV9 and TRBJ2-2, with unresolved D. The CDR3 runs 14 residues. Germline V gene lookup returns CDR1 SGDLS and CDR2 YYNGEE. V was trimmed by 0 bases and J by 7 bases, leaving 10 bases between them. The CDR3 coding sequence is TGTGCCAGCAGCGTAGACTCTTACCTCGGGGAGCTGTTTTTT. Its protein is CASSVDSYLGELFF.

This clone was counted only a few times. V is TRBV18 and J is TRBJ1-2, with D tentatively TRBD1 (6 bases). With 3 bases removed from V and 5 bases from J, the gap between germline ends came to 10 bases. This CDR3 has 13 residues. Germline V lookup: CDR1 KGHSH, CDR2 LQKENI. CDR3 sequence (DNA): TGTGCCAGCTCACCCGCGGACAGATATGGCTACACCTTC. It encodes CASSPADRYGYTF.

The V call is TRBV6-6, the J call TRBJ2-7; TRBD1 agrees at 7 bases. This CDR3 has 14 residues. Germline V gene data show CDR1 as MNHNY and CDR2 as SVGAGI (reference sequence). J gave up 5 bases and V 0 bases, and 4 bases lay outside the gene matches. In nucleotides, the CDR3 is TGTGCCAGCAGTTACTCACAGGGGTCCCACGAGCAGTACTTC. Residues: CASSYSQGSHEQYF.

The genes are TRBV30 and TRBJ2-7, with D perhaps TRBD2 (5 bases). The CDR3 loop spans 14 amino acids. CDR1 is GTSNPN and CDR2 is SVGIG in the germline V gene (reference sequence). V lost 0 bases, J lost 1 base, and 10 bases lay in between. The CDR3 nucleotides read TGTGCCTGGAGTGTAGGAGGAACTTCCTACGAGCAGTACTTC. Protein: CAWSVGGTSYEQYF. Full variable domain (rest looked up from reference TRBV30 and TRBJ2-7): SQTIHQWPATLVQPVGSPLSLECTVEGTSNPNLYWYRQAAGRGLQLLFYSVGIGQISSEVPQNLSASRPQDRQFILSSKKLLLSDSGFYLCAWSVGGTSYEQYFGPGTRLTVT.

This clone was counted between two and nine times. The rearrangement joins TRBV7-3 to TRBJ2-2; 8 bases line up with TRBD1. CDR3 length equals 15 residues. The V gene end was trimmed by 5 bases and the J gene end by 7 bases; junction bases not matched to a gene: 9. Per germline, CDR1 SGHTA and CDR2 FQGTGA. The CDR3 region has the DNA TGTGCCAGCAGCCGCAGGGGGCAAGAAGTCGGGGAGCTGTTTTTT. Encoded protein: CASSRRGQEVGELFF.